The 22 T cell receptor beta chains in this list originate from one sample, sequenced in a study of cytomegalovirus exposure and HLA in healthy donors. It was with 60 Vbeta and 13 Jbeta primers that the PCR ran. TCRdb's copy holds only in-frame clones and misses some; the assay was immunoSEQ multiplex PCR. This table has roughly 100,000 clones, approximately 71% appearing once. The material sequenced was PBMCs. The receptor set was obtained from a woman younger than 35 in good health and CMV-seropositive.

CDR3 sequence (DNA): TGTGCCAGCTCACCCTTGACAGGGCGAGGAGGTGAAAAACTGTTTTTT. Amino acids: CASSPLTGRGGEKLFF. This rearrangement joins TRBV18 to TRBJ1-4, with TRBD1 identical over 7 bases. Trimming took 3 bases from V and 7 from J; bases not matched to a gene: 11. In germline, CDR1 is KGHSH, CDR2 LQKENI. CDR3 size: 16 residues.

This clone appeared a single time. The chain carries TRBV19 and TRBJ2-7; D not resolved. The CDR3 spans 14 residues. Trimming removed 5 bases at V and 3 bases at J, with 14 bases between. From germline, CDR1 is LNHDA and CDR2 SQIVND (reference sequence). The CDR3 is CASSLAGSRYEQYF. CDR3 coding DNA: TGTGCCAGTAGTTTGGCAGGAAGCCGCTACGAGCAGTACTTC.

A few counts support this clone. The chain uses TRBV2 and TRBJ2-7, with TRBD2 matching over 14 bases. The V gene end was trimmed by 8 bases and the J gene end by 2 bases; junction bases not matched to a gene: 5. Germline loops: CDR1 SNHLY, CDR2 FYNNEI. This CDR3 contains 15 residues. CDR3 region: CASAPGLAGAYEQYF. CDR3 DNA sequence: TGTGCCAGCGCACCGGGACTAGCGGGGGCCTACGAGCAGTACTTC.

There are a few counts of this clone. This chain connects TRBV7-6 to TRBJ1-4; 10 bases align to TRBD1. CDR1 is SGHVS, CDR2 FNYEAQ, per germline. This CDR3 spans 16 amino acids. V lost 3 bases and J lost 6; bases outside the gene matches: 7. CDR3 sequence: CASSLTGGRSYEKLFF. In DNA, the CDR3 is TGTGCCAGCAGCTTGACAGGGGGCCGGAGTTATGAAAAACTGTTTTTT. Filled out from reference TRBV7-6 and TRBJ1-4, the complete variable domain reads GAGVSQSPRYKVTKRGQDVALRCDPISGHVSLYWYRQALGQGPEFLTYFNYEAQQDKSGLPNDRFSAERPEGSISTLTIQRTEQRDSAMYRCASSLTGGRSYEKLFFGSGTQLSVL.

The rearrangement uses TRBV9 and TRBJ2-3; 9 bases are shared with TRBD1. The length of the CDR3 is 18 residues. Trimming cost V 4 bases and J 1 base; bases outside gene matches: 13. The V gene's germline CDR1 is SGDLS and CDR2 YYNGEE. For the CDR3, the DNA is TGTGCCAGCAGCTGGGACAGGGCGAGTAGCGGCCGCACAGATACGCAGTATTTT. Translating it yields CASSWDRASSGRTDTQYF.

This clone was counted a single time. The chain links TRBV6-7 to TRBJ2-1; TRBD2 matches 12 bases. TRBV6-7 is sorted into the ORF group, with uncertain function. The V and J ends lost 0 bases and 8 bases, in that order; junction bases with no gene match: 5. The CDR3 totals 16 residues. This CDR3 reads CASSYSPSGGVDEQFF. Here the CDR3 DNA reads TGTGCCAGCAGTTACTCGCCTAGCGGGGGGGTGGATGAGCAGTTCTTC.

The gene calls are TRBV14 and TRBJ1-2, with 10 bases fitting TRBD1. The CDR3 is 16 residues long. Germline V gene lookup returns CDR1 SGHDN and CDR2 FVKESK. V lost 4 bases to trimming and J lost 1 base; unmatched junction nucleotides: 6. The CDR3 coding sequence is TGTGCCAGCAGCCGGGGACAGGGGTTCGGTAACTATGGCTACACCTTC. This sequence encodes CASSRGQGFGNYGYTF.

J is TRBJ2-2 and V is TRBV29-1; tentatively, D is TRBD1 (5 bases). Trimming took off 7 bases at V and 6 bases at J, with 15 bases between the two ends. Germline CDR1 reads SQVTM; CDR2 reads ANQGSEA. The CDR3 consists of 13 residues. This CDR3 reads CSAQGWGAGELFF. DNA for the CDR3: TGCAGCGCGCAAGGTTGGGGCGCCGGGGAGCTGTTTTTT.

Worth noting for this clone: Relative to the germline gene, one junction end is altered; a read error may explain this. V is TRBV11-2 and J is TRBJ2-2; 7 bases align to TRBD2. The CDR3 totals 9 residues. Per germline, CDR1 SGHAT and CDR2 FQNNGV. CDR3 bases: TGTGCCAGCTGGGGGGGGCTGTTTTTT. This sequence encodes CASWGGLFF. The variable domain in full, with the rest retrieved from reference TRBV11-2 and TRBJ2-2, is EAGVAQSPRYKIIEKRQSVAFWCNPISGHATLYWYQQILGQGPKLLIQFQNNGVVDDSQLPKDRFSAERLKGVDSTLKIQPAKLEDSAVYLCASWGGLFFGEGSRLTVL.

J is TRBJ1-4 and V is TRBV2, with 7 bases aligning to TRBD1. Germline V gene sequence: CDR1 SNHLY, CDR2 FYNNEI. V was clipped by 6 bases and J by 3 bases; unmatched bases: 7. The CDR3 spans 15 residues. Written as DNA, the CDR3 is TGTGCCAGCAGGGCACAGGGGTTAGCTAATGAAAAACTGTTTTTT. This translates into CASRAQGLANEKLFF. Full variable domain (missing parts from reference TRBV2 and TRBJ1-4): EPEVTQTPSHQVTQMGQEVILRCVPISNHLYFYWYRQILGQKVEFLVSFYNNEISEKSEIFDDQFSVERPDGSNFTLKIRSTKLEDSAMYFCASRAQGLANEKLFFGSGTQLSVL.

This clone is a singleton in its sample. The gene calls are TRBV27 and TRBJ2-1; 8 bases agree with TRBD2. Unmatched junction bases numbered 7, after V lost 5 bases and J lost 10 bases. The germline V gene has CDR1 MNHEY and CDR2 SMNVEV (reference sequence). CDR3 length equals 13 residues. DNA of the CDR3: TGTGCCAGCAGTCCAGCGGGAGTATCGGAGCAGTTCTTC. Translated, it gives CASSPAGVSEQFF.

This clone was observed once. The gene calls are TRBV4-1 and TRBJ2-2; 11 nucleotides line up with TRBD2. V lost 1 base, J lost 6 bases, and 4 bases stayed unmatched. The germline V gene has CDR1 MGHRA and CDR2 YSYEKL. This CDR3 is built from 16 residues. In DNA, the CDR3 is TGCGCCAGCAGCCAAGGACTAGCGGGAATCGCCGGGGAGCTGTTTTTT. Amino acid sequence: CASSQGLAGIAGELFF.

The genes are TRBV5-6 and TRBJ1-3; D remains ambiguous. The V end lost 4 bases, the J end lost 6 bases, and 23 bases lay between the germline ends. Germline V gives CDR1 SGHDT, CDR2 YYEEEE. The CDR3 runs to 17 residues. In nucleotides, the CDR3 is TGTGCCAGCAGCCAGTCGCGCGGGCGGACCTCACCAAACACCATATATTTT. It encodes CASSQSRGRTSPNTIYF.

This clone was detected only a few times. V gene TRBV4-2 combines with J gene TRBJ1-2, with a tentative D call TRBD1 (5 bases). The V gene's germline CDR1 is LGHNA and CDR2 YNFKEQ. Trimming took off 0 bases at V and 3 bases at J, with 11 bases between the two ends. The CDR3 is 15 residues long. The CDR3 is CASSQDKGKDYGYTF. CDR3 coding DNA: TGTGCCAGCAGCCAAGATAAGGGGAAGGACTATGGCTACACCTTC.

V gene TRBV5-4 combines with J gene TRBJ2-7; TRBD1 matches at 7 bases. This CDR3 has 15 amino acids. The germline CDR1 and CDR2 sequences are SGHNT and YYREEE (reference sequence). J gave up 2 bases and V 4 bases, and 9 bases lay outside the gene matches. The CDR3 DNA reads as TGTGCCAGCAGCGCATTAACAGGGGATCCCTACGAGCAGTACTTC. This sequence encodes CASSALTGDPYEQYF. Full variable domain (rest looked up from reference TRBV5-4 and TRBJ2-7): ETGVTQSPTHLIKTRGQQVTLRCSSQSGHNTVSWYQQALGQGPQFIFQYYREEENGRGNFPPRFSGLQFPNYSSELNVNALELDDSALYLCASSALTGDPYEQYFGPGTRLTVT.

On this clone: The CDR3 does not end in the conserved phenylalanine or tryptophan, so this is likely a read error. The rearrangement uses TRBV4-1 and TRBJ1-2, with a weak D call TRBD1 (6 bases). The CDR3 spans 16 residues. The V and J ends lost 6 bases and 0 bases respectively, with 17 bases between them. CDR1 and CDR2 from the germline V gene are MGHRA and YSYEKL. For the CDR3, the DNA is TGCGCCAGCAGAACAGGGCCCCACCTAGCTAACTATGGCTACACCCTC. Protein sequence: CASRTGPHLANYGYTL.

The chain links TRBV20-1 to TRBJ2-2; no clear D. The germline gives CDR1 DFQATT, CDR2 SNEGSKA (reference sequence). The germline V and J ends were trimmed by 3 bases and 7 bases, with 6 bases remaining between them. The CDR3 is 11 residues long. DNA for the CDR3: TGCAGTGCTAGTGTCCTCGGGGAGCTGTTTTTT. Amino acid sequence: CSASVLGELFF.

This clone turned up a few times. V usage is TRBV6-6 and J usage is TRBJ2-1, with D perhaps matching TRBD2 (6 bases). Germline lookup yields CDR1 MNHNY and CDR2 SVGAGI (reference sequence). The CDR3 is made up of 14 amino acids. The V and J ends lost 6 bases and 5 bases respectively, with 14 bases between them. The CDR3 DNA reads TGTGCCAGCAGAATGGAGCGGGTTGACAATGAGCAGTTCTTC. As protein: CASRMERVDNEQFF.

This clone is a singleton in its sample. The J gene is TRBJ2-3, the V gene TRBV7-9; 11 nucleotides agree with TRBD1. V was clipped by 3 bases and J by 2 bases; unmatched bases: 4. The CDR3 loop spans 16 amino acids. In germline, CDR1 is SEHNR, CDR2 FQNEAQ (reference sequence). In DNA form, the CDR3 reads TGTGCCAGCAGCTTTGGACAGGGGGCGTCCACAGATACGCAGTATTTT. It is translated as CASSFGQGASTDTQYF.

This chain links TRBV2 with TRBJ1-5; D is uncertain. V lost 0 bases, J lost 6 bases, and 15 bases lay in between. Germline V lookup: CDR1 SNHLY, CDR2 FYNNEI. CDR3 size: 16 residues. CDR3 DNA sequence: TGTGCCAGCAGTGAAGCCGCTAATTCGTACGGTCAGCCCCAGCATTTT. Protein product: CASSEAANSYGQPQHF.

The chain combines TRBV9 with TRBJ1-5; TRBD1 aligns across 7 bases. Germline CDR1 SGDLS, CDR2 YYNGEE. This CDR3 is built from 17 residues. V dropped 0 bases and J dropped 4; count of bases not matched to a gene: 10. CDR3 sequence: CASSVAPLQQGNQPQHF. The CDR3, as DNA: TGTGCCAGCAGCGTAGCCCCCCTACAACAGGGGAATCAGCCCCAGCATTTT.

This clone is a singleton in its sample. This chain connects TRBV12-5 to TRBJ1-1; TRBD1 might be the D (5 bases). This CDR3 contains 16 residues. Trimming stripped 6 bases from V and 0 bases from J, with 17 bases between. Germline V gene sequence: CDR1 LGHNT, CDR2 FRNRAP. The CDR3 loop is CASGSRVGNMNTEAFF. The DNA of the CDR3 is TGTGCTAGTGGCTCCAGGGTGGGGAACATGAACACTGAAGCTTTCTTT.